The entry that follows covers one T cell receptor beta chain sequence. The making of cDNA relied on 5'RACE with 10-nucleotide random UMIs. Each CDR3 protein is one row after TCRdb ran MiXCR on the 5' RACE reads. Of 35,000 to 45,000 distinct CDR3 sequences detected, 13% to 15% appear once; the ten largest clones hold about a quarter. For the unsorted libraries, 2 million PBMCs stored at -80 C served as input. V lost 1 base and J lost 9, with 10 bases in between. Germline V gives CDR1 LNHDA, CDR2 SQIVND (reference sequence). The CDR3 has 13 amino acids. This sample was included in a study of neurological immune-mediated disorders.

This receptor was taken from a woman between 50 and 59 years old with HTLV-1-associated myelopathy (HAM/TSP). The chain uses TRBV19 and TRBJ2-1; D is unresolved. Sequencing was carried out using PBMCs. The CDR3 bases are TGTGCCAGTAGTATAGTGGAGCGCCGTGAGCAGTTCTTC. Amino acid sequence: CASSIVERREQFF.